The rows below give T cell receptor beta chains drawn from one sample of a study of control samples from healthy donors and cancer patients. The protocol was immunoSEQ multiplex PCR, while the TCRdb copy is restricted to in-frame clones and leaves out a portion. Of just over 150,000 clones in the sample, about 93% are singletons; the top ten hold 2.4%. Input material: blood. These receptors were collected from a middle-aged man in good health. Each CDR3 is given with its conserved first and last residue. A D gene is named only where the DNA matches it firmly. Expanded clones are given a class, and other clones once, few, many or no size at all.

size	D	J	V	DNA	CDR3
.	TRBD2	TRBJ2-3	TRBV28	TGTGCCAGCGAGTCTAGCGGGGGCGGGTGGGGAGATACGCAGTATTTT	CASESSGGGWGDTQYF
.	TRBD1	TRBJ2-7	TRBV29-1	TGCAGCGTTGAAGGGGACAGGGGTCACGAGCAGTACTTC	CSVEGDRGHEQYF
.	TRBD2	TRBJ2-6	TRBV10-3	TGTGCCATCAGTGAGTACGAGGCTAGCGGGGGATCTTTAGGAGGGGCCAACGTCCTGACTTTC	CAISEYEASGGSLGGANVLTF
.	.	TRBJ2-7	TRBV6-5	TGTGCCAGCAGTTACGGTCTCGATTACGAGCAGTACTTC	CASSYGLDYEQYF
.	TRBD2	TRBJ2-1	TRBV11-3	TGTGCCAGCAGCCGAGCGGGGACCGGGCTTGAGCAGTTCTTC	CASSRAGTGLEQFF
.	.	TRBJ2-5	TRBV19	TGTGCCAGTAGTCCCCCACAGGGACATTACGAGACCCAGTACTTC	CASSPPQGHYETQYF
.	TRBD1	TRBJ2-7	TRBV10-3	TGTGCCATCAGTGAGTCGCAGACAGGGGGCTCCGAGCAGTACTTC	CAISESQTGGSEQYF
.	.	TRBJ1-5	TRBV12-3/TRBV12-4	TGTGCCACTCAGACAGCAAATCAGCCCCAGCATTTT	CATQTANQPQHF
once	TRBD2	TRBJ2-7	TRBV6-6	TGTGCCAGCAGTCGGAGACTAGCGGGAGACTACGAGCAGTACTTC	CASSRRLAGDYEQYF
.	TRBD2	TRBJ2-7	TRBV5-4	TGTGCCAGCAGCCCTGGAGTAGCGGGAGCGCTATACGAGCAGTACTTC	CASSPGVAGALYEQYF